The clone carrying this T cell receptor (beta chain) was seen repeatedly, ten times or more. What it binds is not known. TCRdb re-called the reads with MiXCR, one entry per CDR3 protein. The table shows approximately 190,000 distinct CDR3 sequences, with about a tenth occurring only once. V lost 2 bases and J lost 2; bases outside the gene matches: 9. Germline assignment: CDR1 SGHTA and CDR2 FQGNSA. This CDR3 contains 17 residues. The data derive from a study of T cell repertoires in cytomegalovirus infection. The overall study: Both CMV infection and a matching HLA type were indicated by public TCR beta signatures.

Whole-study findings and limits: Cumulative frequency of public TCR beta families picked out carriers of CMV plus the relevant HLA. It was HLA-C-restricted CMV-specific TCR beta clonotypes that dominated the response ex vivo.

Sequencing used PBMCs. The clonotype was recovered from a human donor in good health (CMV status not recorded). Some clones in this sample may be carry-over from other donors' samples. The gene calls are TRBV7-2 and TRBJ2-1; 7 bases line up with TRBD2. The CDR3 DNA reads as TGTGCCAGCAGCTTACTAGCGGTTAGTCCCCCCTACAATGAGCAGTTCTTC. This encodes CASSLLAVSPPYNEQFF.